Listed below are T cell receptor beta chains from one sample, sequenced in a study of cytomegalovirus exposure and HLA in healthy donors. Data came from immunoSEQ multiplex PCR; TCRdb stores just in-frame clones and leaves some out. The sample holds about 170,000 clones, 62% seen once. The sequenced sample consisted of PBMCs. These receptors all stem from a man aged 40-50 years in good health and CMV-seronegative. The CDR3 runs from the conserved cysteine through the conserved F or W. Fields, in order: V gene, clone size, J gene, D gene, CDR3 protein, CDR3 DNA. The D gene is left open where the match is weak. Expanded clones get a size class; other rows say once, few or many, or leave the size out.

v_gene: TRBV19
abundance: NA
j_gene: TRBJ1-2
d_gene: NA
CDR3aa: CASSPSGGFYGYTF
CDR3nt: TGTGCCAGTAGCCCATCTGGGGGGTTCTATGGCTACACCTTC

v_gene: TRBV14
abundance: NA
j_gene: TRBJ2-7
d_gene: NA
CDR3aa: CASSQDTGAYEQYF
CDR3nt: TGTGCCAGCAGCCAAGATACAGGAGCCTACGAGCAGTACTTC

v_gene: TRBV6-6
abundance: NA
j_gene: TRBJ1-2
d_gene: NA
CDR3aa: CASSGTGRAYGYTF
CDR3nt: TGTGCCAGCAGTGGAACAGGGAGGGCCTATGGCTACACCTTC

v_gene: TRBV28
abundance: NA
j_gene: TRBJ1-2
d_gene: TRBD1
CDR3aa: CASTLQGGNYGYTF
CDR3nt: TGTGCCAGCACGTTACAGGGGGGGAACTATGGCTACACCTTC

v_gene: TRBV9
abundance: few
j_gene: TRBJ1-2
d_gene: NA
CDR3aa: CASSPSRGHTF
CDR3nt: TGTGCCAGCAGCCCGAGCAGGGGACACACCTTC

v_gene: TRBV6-1
abundance: few
j_gene: TRBJ2-1
d_gene: NA
CDR3aa: CASSESQQGYEQFF
CDR3nt: TGTGCCAGCAGTGAAAGTCAACAGGGCTATGAGCAGTTCTTC

v_gene: TRBV7-9
abundance: once
j_gene: TRBJ1-4
d_gene: TRBD1
CDR3aa: CASSLAGTGGSEKLFF
CDR3nt: TGTGCCAGCAGCTTAGCGGGGACAGGGGGGAGTGAAAAACTGTTTTTT

v_gene: TRBV19
abundance: few
j_gene: TRBJ2-3
d_gene: TRBD1
CDR3aa: CASNQGAPDTQYF
CDR3nt: TGTGCCAGTAACCAGGGGGCCCCAGATACGCAGTATTTT

v_gene: TRBV18
abundance: NA
j_gene: TRBJ1-2
d_gene: NA
CDR3aa: CASSLQGPRNYGYTF
CDR3nt: TGTGCCAGCTCCCTACAGGGTCCCCGGAACTATGGCTACACCTTC

v_gene: TRBV7-8
abundance: NA
j_gene: TRBJ2-5
d_gene: TRBD2
CDR3aa: CASKGGGASETQYF
CDR3nt: TGTGCCAGCAAGGGCGGGGGGGCCAGTGAGACCCAGTACTTC

v_gene: TRBV27
abundance: NA
j_gene: TRBJ2-3
d_gene: NA
CDR3aa: CASSPKRLADTQYF
CDR3nt: TGTGCCAGCAGCCCGAAAAGACTAGCAGATACGCAGTATTTT

v_gene: TRBV6-1
abundance: NA
j_gene: TRBJ2-7
d_gene: TRBD2
CDR3aa: CASSGDWGRAGTYEQYF
CDR3nt: TGTGCCAGCAGTGGAGATTGGGGGAGGGCCGGAACCTACGAGCAGTACTTC

v_gene: TRBV12-5
abundance: once
j_gene: TRBJ2-3
d_gene: TRBD2
CDR3aa: CASVPSGSTDTQYF
CDR3nt: TGTGCTAGTGTTCCTAGCGGAAGCACAGATACGCAGTATTTT

v_gene: TRBV2
abundance: NA
j_gene: TRBJ1-6
d_gene: NA
CDR3aa: CASVRGGTLHF
CDR3nt: TGTGCCAGCGTAAGGGGGGGCACCCTCCACTTT

v_gene: TRBV7-9
abundance: many
j_gene: TRBJ2-7
d_gene: NA
CDR3aa: CASSLDWGGLGEQYF
CDR3nt: TGTGCCAGCAGCTTAGATTGGGGGGGCCTCGGCGAGCAGTACTTC

v_gene: TRBV30
abundance: NA
j_gene: TRBJ2-3
d_gene: NA
CDR3aa: CAWTVGGRGDTQYF
CDR3nt: TGTGCCTGGACCGTCGGTGGGAGGGGGGATACGCAGTATTTT

v_gene: TRBV6-1
abundance: NA
j_gene: TRBJ2-5
d_gene: TRBD1
CDR3aa: CASDRVEETQYF
CDR3nt: TGTGCCAGCGACAGGGTGGAAGAGACCCAGTACTTC

v_gene: TRBV5-4
abundance: few
j_gene: TRBJ1-1
d_gene: NA
CDR3aa: CASSQRGLGTEAFF
CDR3nt: TGTGCCAGCAGCCAGAGGGGACTTGGGACTGAAGCTTTCTTT

v_gene: TRBV30
abundance: NA
j_gene: TRBJ2-7
d_gene: NA
CDR3aa: CASHSNRRSYEQYF
CDR3nt: TGTGCCTCCCACAGCAACCGTAGGTCCTACGAGCAGTACTTC

v_gene: TRBV5-4
abundance: once
j_gene: TRBJ1-5
d_gene: NA
CDR3aa: CASSYQGSNQPQHF
CDR3nt: TGTGCCAGCAGCTATCAGGGTAGCAATCAGCCCCAGCATTTT

v_gene: TRBV30
abundance: NA
j_gene: TRBJ2-3
d_gene: TRBD2
CDR3aa: CAWTTGTSGADTQYF
CDR3nt: TGTGCCTGGACGACCGGGACCAGCGGGGCCGATACGCAGTATTTT

v_gene: TRBV7-9
abundance: NA
j_gene: TRBJ2-3
d_gene: NA
CDR3aa: CASSPVVDTQYF
CDR3nt: TGTGCCAGCAGCCCAGTGGTAGATACGCAGTATTTT

v_gene: TRBV7-2
abundance: NA
j_gene: TRBJ2-7
d_gene: TRBD1
CDR3aa: CASSLGTGGFYEQYF
CDR3nt: TGTGCCAGCAGCTTAGGAACAGGGGGCTTCTACGAGCAGTACTTC

v_gene: TRBV2
abundance: NA
j_gene: TRBJ1-6
d_gene: NA
CDR3aa: CASSEAGWRGGNF
CDR3nt: TGTGCCAGCAGTGAAGCGGGGTGGAGGGGCGGCAACTTT

v_gene: TRBV4-3
abundance: NA
j_gene: TRBJ2-1
d_gene: TRBD2
CDR3aa: CASSHAAGGPYNEQFF
CDR3nt: TGCGCCAGCAGCCACGCGGCGGGAGGCCCCTACAATGAGCAGTTCTTC

v_gene: TRBV25-1
abundance: once
j_gene: TRBJ1-4
d_gene: NA
CDR3aa: CASSPSQGVGKLFF
CDR3nt: TGTGCCAGCAGCCCAAGCCAGGGTGTTGGGAAACTGTTTTTT

v_gene: TRBV5-1
abundance: NA
j_gene: TRBJ1-6
d_gene: TRBD1
CDR3aa: CASSLGDRFNSPLHF
CDR3nt: TGCGCCAGCAGCTTGGGGGACAGGTTTAATTCACCCCTCCACTTT

v_gene: TRBV9
abundance: few
j_gene: TRBJ1-1
d_gene: TRBD1
CDR3aa: CASSPSQGVYTEAFF
CDR3nt: TGTGCCAGCAGCCCTTCACAGGGGGTGTACACTGAAGCTTTCTTT

v_gene: TRBV5-1
abundance: NA
j_gene: TRBJ2-5
d_gene: TRBD2
CDR3aa: CASSSPTSGGEETQYF
CDR3nt: TGCGCCAGCAGCTCCCCGACCAGCGGGGGAGAAGAGACCCAGTACTTC

v_gene: TRBV15
abundance: few
j_gene: TRBJ1-5
d_gene: NA
CDR3aa: CATSETDRRWGNQPQHF
CDR3nt: TGTGCCACCAGCGAGACTGACAGGCGGTGGGGCAATCAGCCCCAGCATTTT

v_gene: TRBV13
abundance: NA
j_gene: TRBJ2-1
d_gene: TRBD2
CDR3aa: CASSLGGLAGGEGSYNEQFF
CDR3nt: TGTGCCAGCAGCTTAGGAGGACTAGCGGGAGGGGAAGGGTCCTACAATGAGCAGTTCTTC

v_gene: TRBV27
abundance: NA
j_gene: TRBJ2-1
d_gene: TRBD2
CDR3aa: CASLRAGDLYNEQFF
CDR3nt: TGTGCCAGCCTCAGGGCGGGGGACTTGTACAATGAGCAGTTCTTC

v_gene: TRBV7-2
abundance: NA
j_gene: TRBJ2-7
d_gene: NA
CDR3aa: CASSFDRFSYEQYF
CDR3nt: TGTGCCAGCAGTTTCGACAGGTTCTCCTACGAGCAGTACTTC

v_gene: TRBV2
abundance: NA
j_gene: TRBJ2-7
d_gene: TRBD1
CDR3aa: CASKFGTGDYEQYF
CDR3nt: TGTGCCAGCAAGTTCGGGACAGGGGACTACGAGCAGTACTTC

v_gene: TRBV6-6
abundance: NA
j_gene: TRBJ2-2
d_gene: TRBD2
CDR3aa: CASSGGLANTGELFF
CDR3nt: TGTGCCAGCAGTGGGGGACTAGCGAACACCGGGGAGCTGTTTTTT

v_gene: TRBV5-1
abundance: once
j_gene: TRBJ2-1
d_gene: TRBD1
CDR3aa: CASSPRSGTGYNEQFF
CDR3nt: TGCGCCAGCAGCCCAAGGTCCGGGACAGGGTACAATGAGCAGTTCTTC

v_gene: TRBV4-1
abundance: NA
j_gene: TRBJ2-7
d_gene: NA
CDR3aa: CASSQPGLTYEQYF
CDR3nt: TGCGCCAGCAGCCAACCGGGACTTACCTACGAGCAGTACTTC

v_gene: TRBV13
abundance: NA
j_gene: TRBJ2-5
d_gene: NA
CDR3aa: CASSSWVGGETQYF
CDR3nt: TGTGCCAGCAGCTCATGGGTTGGAGGAGAGACCCAGTACTTC

v_gene: TRBV5-1
abundance: NA
j_gene: TRBJ1-3
d_gene: NA
CDR3aa: CASSLLGDSEPSGNTIYF
CDR3nt: TGCGCCAGCAGCTTGCTCGGAGACTCCGAGCCTTCGGGAAACACCATATATTTT

v_gene: TRBV30
abundance: few
j_gene: TRBJ2-1
d_gene: TRBD2
CDR3aa: CAWSGTSSYNEQFF
CDR3nt: TGTGCCTGGAGTGGGACTAGCAGCTACAATGAGCAGTTCTTC